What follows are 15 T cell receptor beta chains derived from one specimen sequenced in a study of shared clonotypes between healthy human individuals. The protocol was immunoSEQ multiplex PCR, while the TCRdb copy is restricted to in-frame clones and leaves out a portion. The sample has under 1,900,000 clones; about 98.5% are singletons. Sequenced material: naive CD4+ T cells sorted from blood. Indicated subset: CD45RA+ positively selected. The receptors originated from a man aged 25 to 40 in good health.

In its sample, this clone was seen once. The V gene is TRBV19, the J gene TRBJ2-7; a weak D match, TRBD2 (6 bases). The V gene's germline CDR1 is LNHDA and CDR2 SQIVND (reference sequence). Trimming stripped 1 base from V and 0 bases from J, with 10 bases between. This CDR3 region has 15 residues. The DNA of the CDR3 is TGTGCCAGTAGTATAGGCCCCGGGGGCTCCTACGAGCAGTACTTC. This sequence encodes CASSIGPGGSYEQYF.

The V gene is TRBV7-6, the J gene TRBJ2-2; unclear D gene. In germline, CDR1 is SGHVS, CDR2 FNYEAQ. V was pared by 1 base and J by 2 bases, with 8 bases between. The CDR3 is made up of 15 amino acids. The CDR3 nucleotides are TGTGCCAGCAGCTTAGTTGCAGTAAACACCGGGGAGCTGTTTTTT. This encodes CASSLVAVNTGELFF.

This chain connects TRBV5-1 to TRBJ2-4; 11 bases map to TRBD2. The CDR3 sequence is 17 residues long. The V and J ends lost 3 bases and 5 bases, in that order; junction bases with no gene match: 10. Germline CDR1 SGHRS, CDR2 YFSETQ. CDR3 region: CASSYGLAGGEENIQYF. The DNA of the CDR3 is TGCGCCAGCAGCTACGGATTAGCGGGAGGGGAGGAAAACATTCAGTACTTC.

The CDR3 loop reads CASSQGGRGSYEQYF. CDR3 DNA sequence: TGCGCCAGCAGCCAAGGGGGGCGGGGCTCCTACGAGCAGTACTTC. The chain uses TRBV4-3 and TRBJ2-7; either TRBD1 or TRBD2 may fit D (6 bases each). The V end lost 1 base, the J end lost 0 bases, and 10 bases lay between the germline ends. The CDR3 length is 15 residues. Per the germline V gene, CDR1 is LGHNA and CDR2 is YSLEER.

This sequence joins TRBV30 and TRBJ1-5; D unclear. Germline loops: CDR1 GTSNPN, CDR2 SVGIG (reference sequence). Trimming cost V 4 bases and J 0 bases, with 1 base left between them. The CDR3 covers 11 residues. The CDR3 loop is CAWNSNQPQHF. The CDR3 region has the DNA TGTGCCTGGAATAGCAATCAGCCCCAGCATTTT.

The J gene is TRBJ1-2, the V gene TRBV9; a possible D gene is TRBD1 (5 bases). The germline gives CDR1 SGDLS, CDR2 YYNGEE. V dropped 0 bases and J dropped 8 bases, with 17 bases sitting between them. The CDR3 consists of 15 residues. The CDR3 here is CASSVVLRDPRGYTF. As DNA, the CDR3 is TGTGCCAGCAGCGTAGTGTTGAGGGACCCCCGGGGCTACACCTTC.

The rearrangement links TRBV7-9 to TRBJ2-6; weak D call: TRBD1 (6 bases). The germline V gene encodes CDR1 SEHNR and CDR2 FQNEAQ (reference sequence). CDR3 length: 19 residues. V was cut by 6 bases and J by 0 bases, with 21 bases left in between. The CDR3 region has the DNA TGTGCCAGCAGAGGACTGAAACTGGGACACAACTCTGGGGCCAACGTCCTGACTTTC. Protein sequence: CASRGLKLGHNSGANVLTF.

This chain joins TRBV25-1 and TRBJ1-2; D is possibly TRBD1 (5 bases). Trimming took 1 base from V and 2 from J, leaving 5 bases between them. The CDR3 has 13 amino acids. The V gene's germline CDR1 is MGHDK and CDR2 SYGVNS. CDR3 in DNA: TGTGCCAGCAGTGAATCAGGGAACTATGGCTACACCTTC. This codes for CASSESGNYGYTF.

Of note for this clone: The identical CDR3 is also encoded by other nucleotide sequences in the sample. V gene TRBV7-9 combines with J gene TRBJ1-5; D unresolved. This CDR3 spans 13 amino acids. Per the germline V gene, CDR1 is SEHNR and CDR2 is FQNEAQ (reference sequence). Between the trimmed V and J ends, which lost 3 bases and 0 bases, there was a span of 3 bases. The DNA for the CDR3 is TGTGCCAGCAGCTTGCATAGCAATCAGCCCCAGCATTTT. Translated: CASSLHSNQPQHF.

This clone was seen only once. The CDR3 sequence: CATSGTSNTGELFF. The CDR3 DNA sequence: TGCGCCACTAGCGGGACATCGAACACCGGGGAGCTGTTTTTT. The chain recombines TRBV10-1 with TRBJ2-2; the match to TRBD2 covers 9 bases. This CDR3 region has 14 residues. V trimming: 10 bases; J trimming: 0 bases; junction bases outside the gene matches: 3. The germline CDR1 and CDR2 sequences are WNHNN and SYGVQD (reference sequence).

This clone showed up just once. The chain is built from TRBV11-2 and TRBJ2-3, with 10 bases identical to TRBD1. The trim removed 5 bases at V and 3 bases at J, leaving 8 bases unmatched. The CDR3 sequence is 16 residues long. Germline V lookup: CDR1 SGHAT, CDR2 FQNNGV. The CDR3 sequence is CASSQNRDRGTDTQYF. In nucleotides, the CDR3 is TGTGCCAGCAGCCAAAACCGGGACAGGGGTACAGATACGCAGTATTTT. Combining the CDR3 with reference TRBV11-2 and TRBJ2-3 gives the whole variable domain EAGVAQSPRYKIIEKRQSVAFWCNPISGHATLYWYQQILGQGPKLLIQFQNNGVVDDSQLPKDRFSAERLKGVDSTLKIQPAKLEDSAVYLCASSQNRDRGTDTQYFGPGTRLTVL.

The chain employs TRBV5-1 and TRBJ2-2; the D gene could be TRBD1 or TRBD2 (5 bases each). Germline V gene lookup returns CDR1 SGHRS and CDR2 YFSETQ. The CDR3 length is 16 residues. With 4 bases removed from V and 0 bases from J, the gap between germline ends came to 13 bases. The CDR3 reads CASSPKGTPNTGELFF. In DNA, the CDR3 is TGCGCCAGCAGCCCCAAAGGGACCCCGAACACCGGGGAGCTGTTTTTT. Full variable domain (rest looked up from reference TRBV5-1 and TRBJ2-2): KAGVTQTPRYLIKTRGQQVTLSCSPISGHRSVSWYQQTPGQGLQFLFEYFSETQRNKGNFPGRFSGRQFSNSRSEMNVSTLELGDSALYLCASSPKGTPNTGELFFGEGSRLTVL.

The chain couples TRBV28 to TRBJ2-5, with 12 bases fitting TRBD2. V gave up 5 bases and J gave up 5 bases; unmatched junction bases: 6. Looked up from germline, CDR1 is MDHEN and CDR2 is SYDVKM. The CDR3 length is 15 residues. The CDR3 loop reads CASSHLAGGSETQYF. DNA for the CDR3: TGTGCCAGCAGTCATCTAGCGGGAGGGTCTGAGACCCAGTACTTC.

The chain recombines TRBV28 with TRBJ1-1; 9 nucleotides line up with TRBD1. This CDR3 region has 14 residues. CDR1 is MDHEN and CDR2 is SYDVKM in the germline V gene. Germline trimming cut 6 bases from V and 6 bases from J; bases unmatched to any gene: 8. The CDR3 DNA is TGTGCCAGCAGGATAGAACAGGGGGCGTCTGAAGCTTTCTTT. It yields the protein CASRIEQGASEAFF.

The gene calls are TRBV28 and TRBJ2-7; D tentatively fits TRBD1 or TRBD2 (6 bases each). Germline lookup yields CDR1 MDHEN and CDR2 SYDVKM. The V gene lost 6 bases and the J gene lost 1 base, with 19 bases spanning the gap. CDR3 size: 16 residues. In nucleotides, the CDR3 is TGTGCCAGCAGCTCCTTACGAGGGGGGATTTCCTACGAGCAGTACTTC. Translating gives CASSSLRGGISYEQYF.